This entry describes one T cell receptor beta chain. As yet, its antigen is unknown. Other DNA sequences of this sample code for an identical CDR3. This record comes from a study of cytomegalovirus exposure and HLA in healthy donors. Points from the study as a whole: The number of N-insertions in an Asian-associated ancestry cluster was reportedly below the roughly 660-donor mean in a later analysis. Being productive about 87% or about 30% of the time was typical of most TCR beta V segments in an earlier analysis.

PCR involved 60 Vbeta and 13 Jbeta primers. Sequenced by immunoSEQ multiplex PCR; TCRdb stores in-frame clones only, minus some. The sample has 100,000 to 150,000 clones, roughly four fifths seen once. Per the germline V gene, CDR1 is MNHEY and CDR2 is SVGAGI. V lost 10 bases and J lost 4, with 19 bases in between. The CDR3 loop spans 15 amino acids. Sequenced: PBMCs. The rearrangement uses TRBV6-5 and TRBJ2-2; D ambiguous. This receptor was identified in a woman in her 40s in good health and CMV-seropositive. CDR3 sequence: CATLRSGLTTGELFF. For the CDR3, the DNA is TGTGCCACCTTAAGGTCCGGGTTGACCACCGGGGAGCTGTTTTTT.